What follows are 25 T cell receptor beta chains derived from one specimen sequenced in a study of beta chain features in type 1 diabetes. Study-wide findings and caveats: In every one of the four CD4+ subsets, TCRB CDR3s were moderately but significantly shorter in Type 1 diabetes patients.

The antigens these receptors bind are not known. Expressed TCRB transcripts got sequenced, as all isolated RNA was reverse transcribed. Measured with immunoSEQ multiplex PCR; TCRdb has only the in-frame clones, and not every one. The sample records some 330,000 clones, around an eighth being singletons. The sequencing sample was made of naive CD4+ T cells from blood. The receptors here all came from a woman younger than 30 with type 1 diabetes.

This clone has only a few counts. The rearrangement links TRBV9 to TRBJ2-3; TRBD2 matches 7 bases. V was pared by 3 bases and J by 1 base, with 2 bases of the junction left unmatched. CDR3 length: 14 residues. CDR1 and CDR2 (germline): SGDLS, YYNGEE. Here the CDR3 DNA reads TGTGCCAGCAGCGCTAGCGGCCGCACAGATACGCAGTATTTT. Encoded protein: CASSASGRTDTQYF. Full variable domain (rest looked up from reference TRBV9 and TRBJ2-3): DSGVTQTPKHLITATGQRVTLRCSPRSGDLSVYWYQQSLDQGLQFLIQYYNGEERAKGNILERFSAQQFPDLHSELNLSSLELGDSALYFCASSASGRTDTQYFGPGTRLTVL.

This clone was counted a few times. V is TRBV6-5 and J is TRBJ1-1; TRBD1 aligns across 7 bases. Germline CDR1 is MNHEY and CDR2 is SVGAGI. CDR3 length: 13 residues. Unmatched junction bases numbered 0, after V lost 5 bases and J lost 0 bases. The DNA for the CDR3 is TGTGCCAGCAGTGGGACAGTGAACACTGAAGCTTTCTTT. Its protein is CASSGTVNTEAFF.

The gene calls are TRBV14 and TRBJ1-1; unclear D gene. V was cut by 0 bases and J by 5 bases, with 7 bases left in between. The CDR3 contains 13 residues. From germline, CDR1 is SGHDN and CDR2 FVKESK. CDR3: CASSQDGRTEAFF. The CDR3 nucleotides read TGTGCCAGCAGCCAAGATGGGAGGACTGAAGCTTTCTTT.

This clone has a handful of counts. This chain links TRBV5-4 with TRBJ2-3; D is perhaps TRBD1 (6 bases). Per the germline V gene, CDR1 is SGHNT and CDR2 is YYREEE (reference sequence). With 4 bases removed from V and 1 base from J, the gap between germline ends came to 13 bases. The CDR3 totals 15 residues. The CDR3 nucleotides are TGTGCCAGCAGCGGAGGACAGCCCGGCACAGATACGCAGTATTTT. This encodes CASSGGQPGTDTQYF.

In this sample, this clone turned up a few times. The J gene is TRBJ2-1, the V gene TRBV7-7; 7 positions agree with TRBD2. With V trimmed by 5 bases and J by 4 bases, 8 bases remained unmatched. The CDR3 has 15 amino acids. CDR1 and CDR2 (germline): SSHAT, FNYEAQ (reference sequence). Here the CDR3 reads CASSETSSSYNEQFF. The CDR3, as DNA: TGTGCCAGCAGCGAGACTAGCAGCTCTTACAATGAGCAGTTCTTC.

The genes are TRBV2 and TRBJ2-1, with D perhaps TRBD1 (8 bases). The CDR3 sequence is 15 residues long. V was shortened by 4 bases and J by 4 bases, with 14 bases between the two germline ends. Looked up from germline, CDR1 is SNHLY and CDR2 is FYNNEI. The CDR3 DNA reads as TGTGCCAGCAGTGCTACAGGGGGGGGGTACAATGAGCAGTTCTTC. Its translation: CASSATGGGYNEQFF.

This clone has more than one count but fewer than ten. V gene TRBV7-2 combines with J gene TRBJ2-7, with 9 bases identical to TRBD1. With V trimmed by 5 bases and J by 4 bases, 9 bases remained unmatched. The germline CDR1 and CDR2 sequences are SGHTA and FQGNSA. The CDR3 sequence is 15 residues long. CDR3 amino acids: CASSQQGAASYEQYF. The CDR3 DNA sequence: TGTGCCAGCAGCCAACAGGGGGCGGCTTCTTACGAGCAGTACTTC.

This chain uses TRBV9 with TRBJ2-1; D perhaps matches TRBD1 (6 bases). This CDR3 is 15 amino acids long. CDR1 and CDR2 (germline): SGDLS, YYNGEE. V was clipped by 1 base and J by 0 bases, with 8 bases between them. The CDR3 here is CASSVLQGSYNEQFF. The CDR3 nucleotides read TGTGCCAGCAGCGTATTACAGGGCTCCTACAATGAGCAGTTCTTC. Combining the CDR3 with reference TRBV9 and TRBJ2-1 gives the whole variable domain DSGVTQTPKHLITATGQRVTLRCSPRSGDLSVYWYQQSLDQGLQFLIQYYNGEERAKGNILERFSAQQFPDLHSELNLSSLELGDSALYFCASSVLQGSYNEQFFGPGTRLTVL.

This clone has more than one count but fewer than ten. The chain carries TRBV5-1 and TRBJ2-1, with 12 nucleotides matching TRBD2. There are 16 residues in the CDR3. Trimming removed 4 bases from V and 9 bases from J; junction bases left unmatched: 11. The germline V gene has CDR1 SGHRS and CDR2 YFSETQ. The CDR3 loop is CASSTDRLAGGVEQFF. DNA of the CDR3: TGCGCCAGCAGCACGGATAGGCTAGCGGGAGGGGTTGAGCAGTTCTTC.

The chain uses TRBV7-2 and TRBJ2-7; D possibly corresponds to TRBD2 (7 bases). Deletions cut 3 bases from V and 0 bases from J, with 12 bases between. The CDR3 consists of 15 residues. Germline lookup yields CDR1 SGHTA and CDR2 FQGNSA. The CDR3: CASSFKGGGSYEQYF. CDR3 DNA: TGTGCCAGCAGCTTCAAGGGGGGGGGCTCCTACGAGCAGTACTTC.

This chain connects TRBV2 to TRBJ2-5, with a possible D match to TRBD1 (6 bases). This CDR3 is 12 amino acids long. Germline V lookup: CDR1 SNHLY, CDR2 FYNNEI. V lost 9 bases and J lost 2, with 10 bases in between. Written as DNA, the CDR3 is TGTGCCAGAGGCAGGGGACAAGAGACCCAGTACTTC. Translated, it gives CARGRGQETQYF.

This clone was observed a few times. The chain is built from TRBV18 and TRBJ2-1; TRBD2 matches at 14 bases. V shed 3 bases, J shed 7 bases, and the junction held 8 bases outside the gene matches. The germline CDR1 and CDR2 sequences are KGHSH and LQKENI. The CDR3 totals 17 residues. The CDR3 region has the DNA TGTGCCAGCTCACCGGGACTAGCGGGAGAATGGTGGAATGAGCAGTTCTTC. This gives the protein CASSPGLAGEWWNEQFF.

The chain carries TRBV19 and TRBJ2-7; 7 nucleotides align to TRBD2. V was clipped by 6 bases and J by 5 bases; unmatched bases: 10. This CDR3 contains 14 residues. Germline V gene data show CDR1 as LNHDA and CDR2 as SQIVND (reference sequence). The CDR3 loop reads CASRPGQGGNEQYF. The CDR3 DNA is TGTGCCAGTAGGCCGGGGCAGGGAGGGAACGAGCAGTACTTC. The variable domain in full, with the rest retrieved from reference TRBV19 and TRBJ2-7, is DGGITQSPKYLFRKEGQNVTLSCEQNLNHDAMYWYRQDPGQGLRLIYYSQIVNDFQKGDIAEGYSVSREKKESFPLTVTSAQKNPTAFYLCASRPGQGGNEQYFGPGTRLTVT.

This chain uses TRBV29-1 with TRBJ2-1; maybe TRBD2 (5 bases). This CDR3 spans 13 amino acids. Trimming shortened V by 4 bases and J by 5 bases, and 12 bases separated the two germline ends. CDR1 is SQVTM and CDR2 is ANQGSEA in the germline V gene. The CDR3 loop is CSVATRMNNEQFF. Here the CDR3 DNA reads TGCAGCGTTGCTACTAGGATGAACAATGAGCAGTTCTTC.

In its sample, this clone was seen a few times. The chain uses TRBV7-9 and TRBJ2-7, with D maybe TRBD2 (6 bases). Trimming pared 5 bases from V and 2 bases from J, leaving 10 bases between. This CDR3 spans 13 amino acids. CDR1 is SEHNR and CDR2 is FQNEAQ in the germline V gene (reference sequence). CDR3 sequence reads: CASSISGPYEQYF. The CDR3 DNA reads TGTGCCAGCAGCATTAGCGGACCCTACGAGCAGTACTTC. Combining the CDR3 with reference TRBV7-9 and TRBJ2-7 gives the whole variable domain DTGVSQNPRHKITKRGQNVTFRCDPISEHNRLYWYRQTLGQGPEFLTYFQNEAQLEKSRLLSDRFSAERPKGSFSTLEIQRTEQGDSAMYLCASSISGPYEQYFGPGTRLTVT.

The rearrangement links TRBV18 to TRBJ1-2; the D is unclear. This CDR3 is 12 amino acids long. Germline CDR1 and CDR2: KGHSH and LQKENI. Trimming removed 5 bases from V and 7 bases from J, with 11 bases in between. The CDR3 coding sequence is TGTGCCAGCTCATCCTCAGGCTCTGGCTACACCTTC. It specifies CASSSSGSGYTF.

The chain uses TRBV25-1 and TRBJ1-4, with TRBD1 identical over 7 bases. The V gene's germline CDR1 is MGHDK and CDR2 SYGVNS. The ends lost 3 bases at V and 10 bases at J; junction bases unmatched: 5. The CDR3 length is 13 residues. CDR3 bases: TGTGCCAGCAGTGATTTAGACAGGGTAAAACTGTTTTTT. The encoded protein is CASSDLDRVKLFF.

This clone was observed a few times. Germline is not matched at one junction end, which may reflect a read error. The CDR3 nucleotides read TGTGCCAGCAGCCTAGGGACATTGAACGCTGAAGCTTTCTTT. As protein: CASSLGTLNAEAFF. The chain is built from TRBV9 and TRBJ1-1; weak D call: TRBD1 (6 bases). Germline assignment: CDR1 SGDLS and CDR2 YYNGEE. CDR3 length: 14 residues.

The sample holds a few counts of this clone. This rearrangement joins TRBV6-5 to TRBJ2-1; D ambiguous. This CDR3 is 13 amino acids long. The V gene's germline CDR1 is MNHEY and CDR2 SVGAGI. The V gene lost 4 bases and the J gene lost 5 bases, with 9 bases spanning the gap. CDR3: CASSSPSDNEQFF. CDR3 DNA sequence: TGTGCCAGCAGTTCACCGAGCGACAATGAGCAGTTCTTC.

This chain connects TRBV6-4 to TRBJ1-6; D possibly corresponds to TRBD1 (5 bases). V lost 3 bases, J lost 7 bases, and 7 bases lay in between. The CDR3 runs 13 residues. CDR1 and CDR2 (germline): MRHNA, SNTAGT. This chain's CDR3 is CASSEQENSPLHF. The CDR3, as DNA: TGTGCCAGCAGTGAACAGGAAAATTCACCCCTCCACTTT.

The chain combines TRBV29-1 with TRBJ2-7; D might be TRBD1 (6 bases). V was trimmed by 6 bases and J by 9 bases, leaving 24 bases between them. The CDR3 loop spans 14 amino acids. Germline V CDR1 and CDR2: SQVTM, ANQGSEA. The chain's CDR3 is CSVRPGPADSGQYF. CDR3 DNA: TGCAGCGTCCGACCGGGACCAGCGGACAGCGGGCAGTACTTC.

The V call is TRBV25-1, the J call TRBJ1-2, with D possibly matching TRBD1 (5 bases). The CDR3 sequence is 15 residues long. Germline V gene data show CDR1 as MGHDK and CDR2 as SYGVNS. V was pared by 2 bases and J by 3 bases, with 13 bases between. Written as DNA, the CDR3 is TGTGCCAGCAGTGAACAGGGCGGACCCTACTATGGCTACACCTTC. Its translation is CASSEQGGPYYGYTF.

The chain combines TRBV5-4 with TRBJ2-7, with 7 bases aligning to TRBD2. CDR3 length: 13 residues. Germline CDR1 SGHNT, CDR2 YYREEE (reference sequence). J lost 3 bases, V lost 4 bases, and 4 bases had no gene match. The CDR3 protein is CASSLGLDYEQYF. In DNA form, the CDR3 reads TGTGCCAGCAGCCTCGGACTAGACTACGAGCAGTACTTC.

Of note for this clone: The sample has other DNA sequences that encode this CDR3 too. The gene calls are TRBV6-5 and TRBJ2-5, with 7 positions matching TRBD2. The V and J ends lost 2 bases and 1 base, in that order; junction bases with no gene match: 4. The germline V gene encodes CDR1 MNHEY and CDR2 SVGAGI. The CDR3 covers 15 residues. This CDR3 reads CASSYLASGQETQYF. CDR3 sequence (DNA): TGTGCCAGCAGTTACCTGGCTAGCGGCCAAGAGACCCAGTACTTC.

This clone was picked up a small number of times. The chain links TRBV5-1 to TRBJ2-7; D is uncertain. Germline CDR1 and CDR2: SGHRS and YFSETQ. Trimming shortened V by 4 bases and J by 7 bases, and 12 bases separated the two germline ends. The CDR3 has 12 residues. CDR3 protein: CASSIGSGEQYF. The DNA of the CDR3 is TGCGCCAGCAGCATCGGGTCCGGAGAGCAGTACTTC.